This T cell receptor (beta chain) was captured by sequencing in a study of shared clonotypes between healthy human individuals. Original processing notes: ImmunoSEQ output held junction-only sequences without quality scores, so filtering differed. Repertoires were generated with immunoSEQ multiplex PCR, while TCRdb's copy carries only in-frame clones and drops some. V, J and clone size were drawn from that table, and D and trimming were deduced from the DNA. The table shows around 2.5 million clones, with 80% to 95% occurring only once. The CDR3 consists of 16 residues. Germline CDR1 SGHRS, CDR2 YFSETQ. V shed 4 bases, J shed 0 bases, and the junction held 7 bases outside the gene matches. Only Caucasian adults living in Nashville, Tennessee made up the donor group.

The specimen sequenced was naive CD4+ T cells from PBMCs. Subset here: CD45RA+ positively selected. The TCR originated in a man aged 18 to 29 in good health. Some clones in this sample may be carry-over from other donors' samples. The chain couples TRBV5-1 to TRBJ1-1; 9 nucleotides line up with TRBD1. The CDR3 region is CASSPTGGYLNTEAFF. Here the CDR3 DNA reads TGCGCCAGCAGCCCTACAGGGGGCTACCTGAACACTGAAGCTTTCTTT.